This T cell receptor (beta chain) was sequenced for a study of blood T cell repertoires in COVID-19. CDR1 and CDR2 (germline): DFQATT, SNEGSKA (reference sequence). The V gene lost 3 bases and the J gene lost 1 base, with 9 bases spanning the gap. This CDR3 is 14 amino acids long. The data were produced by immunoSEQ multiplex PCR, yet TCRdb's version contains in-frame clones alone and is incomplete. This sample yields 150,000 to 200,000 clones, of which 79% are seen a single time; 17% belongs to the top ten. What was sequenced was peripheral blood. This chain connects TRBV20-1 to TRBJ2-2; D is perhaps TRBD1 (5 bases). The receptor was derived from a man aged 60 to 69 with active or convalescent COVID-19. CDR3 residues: CSASYQGNTGELFF. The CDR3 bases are TGCAGTGCTAGTTACCAGGGGAACACCGGGGAGCTGTTTTTT.